This is a list of T cell receptor beta chains from one sample in a study of CD8+ T cells in alopecia areata. The repertoire was sequenced with immunoSEQ multiplex PCR; TCRdb's copy has only in-frame clones and lacks some. The table includes 150,000 or so clones, about 61% detected once. The source was CD4+ T cells sorted from blood, collected at approximately week 60, from a patient treated with tofacitinib. The receptor source for this set is a human donor with alopecia areata. CDR3s include the opening cysteine and the closing phenylalanine or tryptophan. The order of the fields is J gene, D gene, clone size, V gene, CDR3 protein, CDR3 DNA. D genes are given only for firm matches. Where a row states a size, it is once, few, many or the class of an expanded clone; other rows omit it.

j_call: TRBJ2-5; d_call: .; clone_size: .; v_call: TRBV7-2; cdr3_aa: CASSLSFGQETQYF; cdr3_nt: TGTGCCAGCAGCTTAAGCTTCGGACAAGAGACCCAGTACTTC
j_call: TRBJ1-4; d_call: .; clone_size: few; v_call: TRBV7-2; cdr3_aa: CASSPQLGFNEKLFF; cdr3_nt: TGTGCCAGCAGCCCCCAGCTGGGTTTTAATGAAAAACTGTTTTTT
j_call: TRBJ2-1; d_call: TRBD1; clone_size: .; v_call: TRBV19; cdr3_aa: CASSNRGQDEQFF; cdr3_nt: TGTGCCAGTAGCAACAGGGGGCAGGATGAGCAGTTCTTC
j_call: TRBJ1-2; d_call: TRBD1; clone_size: .; v_call: TRBV19; cdr3_aa: CASRRQGDYGYTF; cdr3_nt: TGTGCCAGTAGGCGACAGGGAGACTATGGCTACACCTTC
j_call: TRBJ2-2; d_call: TRBD1; clone_size: .; v_call: TRBV11-3; cdr3_aa: CASSLDTGARVTGELFF; cdr3_nt: TGTGCCAGCAGCTTGGATACAGGGGCGCGGGTCACCGGGGAGCTGTTTTTT
j_call: TRBJ2-3; d_call: TRBD2; clone_size: .; v_call: TRBV30; cdr3_aa: CAWSPGTSDTQYF; cdr3_nt: TGTGCCTGGAGTCCTGGGACTAGCGATACGCAGTATTTT
j_call: TRBJ2-2; d_call: .; clone_size: .; v_call: TRBV29-1; cdr3_aa: CSVAQSNTGELFF; cdr3_nt: TGCAGCGTTGCACAGTCTAACACCGGGGAGCTGTTTTTT
j_call: TRBJ1-1; d_call: .; clone_size: .; v_call: TRBV5-1; cdr3_aa: CASSPSGLLNTEAFF; cdr3_nt: TGCGCCAGCAGCCCTTCGGGACTGTTGAACACTGAAGCTTTCTTT
j_call: TRBJ1-5; d_call: .; clone_size: .; v_call: TRBV4-1; cdr3_aa: CASSQELVRPNQPQHF; cdr3_nt: TGCGCCAGCAGCCAAGAGCTTGTGAGGCCCAATCAGCCCCAGCATTTT
j_call: TRBJ2-4; d_call: .; clone_size: few; v_call: TRBV19; cdr3_aa: CASNPRFGNIQYF; cdr3_nt: TGTGCCAGTAACCCACGGTTTGGGAACATTCAGTACTTC
j_call: TRBJ1-2; d_call: .; clone_size: .; v_call: TRBV5-1; cdr3_aa: CASSLGHHDGGYTF; cdr3_nt: TGCGCCAGCAGCCTCGGACACCACGATGGCGGCTACACCTTC
j_call: TRBJ1-6; d_call: .; clone_size: .; v_call: TRBV30; cdr3_aa: CAWSEPGNSPLHF; cdr3_nt: TGTGCCTGGAGTGAACCCGGTAATTCACCCCTCCACTTT
j_call: TRBJ1-4; d_call: TRBD1; clone_size: .; v_call: TRBV10-2; cdr3_aa: CASSLPGQAQKLFF; cdr3_nt: TGCGCCAGCAGCCTACCGGGACAGGCTCAAAAACTGTTTTTT
j_call: TRBJ2-1; d_call: .; clone_size: few; v_call: TRBV5-1; cdr3_aa: CASSLEVSNEQFF; cdr3_nt: TGCGCCAGCAGCTTGGAGGTCAGCAATGAGCAGTTCTTC
j_call: TRBJ2-3; d_call: TRBD1; clone_size: .; v_call: TRBV4-2; cdr3_aa: CASSKGDSEADTQYF; cdr3_nt: TGTGCCAGCAGCAAGGGGGACAGCGAAGCGGATACGCAGTATTTT
j_call: TRBJ1-6; d_call: .; clone_size: .; v_call: TRBV29-1; cdr3_aa: CSVDSPWGSPLHF; cdr3_nt: TGCAGCGTTGATTCTCCTTGGGGGTCACCCCTCCACTTT
j_call: TRBJ2-5; d_call: .; clone_size: .; v_call: TRBV29-1; cdr3_aa: CSVGGQIIRETQYF; cdr3_nt: TGCAGCGTCGGTGGACAGATAATCCGAGAGACCCAGTACTTC
j_call: TRBJ1-3; d_call: .; clone_size: .; v_call: TRBV27; cdr3_aa: CASRGPGSGNTIYF; cdr3_nt: TGTGCCAGCCGGGGTCCGGGCTCTGGAAACACCATATATTTT
j_call: TRBJ2-3; d_call: .; clone_size: few; v_call: TRBV19; cdr3_aa: CASANSRGDTQYF; cdr3_nt: TGTGCCAGTGCGAACTCCAGAGGGGATACGCAGTATTTT
j_call: TRBJ2-3; d_call: .; clone_size: few; v_call: TRBV29-1; cdr3_aa: CSAITGPDTQYF; cdr3_nt: TGCAGCGCCATTACAGGGCCAGATACGCAGTATTTT
j_call: TRBJ1-6; d_call: .; clone_size: .; v_call: TRBV10-3; cdr3_aa: CAISELAGNSPLHF; cdr3_nt: TGTGCCATCAGTGAGCTGGCAGGTAATTCACCCCTCCACTTT
j_call: TRBJ2-7; d_call: TRBD1; clone_size: .; v_call: TRBV5-1; cdr3_aa: CASRRTGGRVYEQYF; cdr3_nt: TGCGCCAGCCGCCGTACAGGGGGGCGAGTCTACGAGCAGTACTTC
j_call: TRBJ2-4; d_call: .; clone_size: .; v_call: TRBV4-1; cdr3_aa: CASSLGGARGKNIQYF; cdr3_nt: TGCGCCAGCAGCCTGGGCGGGGCTCGGGGCAAAAACATTCAGTACTTC
j_call: TRBJ2-7; d_call: TRBD1; clone_size: .; v_call: TRBV7-2; cdr3_aa: CASRGDRGPSYEQYF; cdr3_nt: TGTGCCAGCAGGGGAGACAGGGGACCTTCCTACGAGCAGTACTTC
j_call: TRBJ2-6; d_call: .; clone_size: .; v_call: TRBV15; cdr3_aa: CATSRVFGPAGANVLTF; cdr3_nt: TGTGCCACCAGCAGAGTTTTCGGGCCTGCTGGGGCCAACGTCCTGACTTTC
j_call: TRBJ1-6; d_call: .; clone_size: .; v_call: TRBV30; cdr3_aa: CAWSPTTGVLNSPLHF; cdr3_nt: TGTGCCTGGAGTCCGACAACCGGGGTGCTTAATTCACCCCTCCACTTT
j_call: TRBJ2-7; d_call: TRBD1; clone_size: .; v_call: TRBV30; cdr3_aa: CAWTGQGPLSVQYF; cdr3_nt: TGTGCCTGGACGGGACAGGGCCCGCTCAGTGTGCAGTACTTC
j_call: TRBJ1-6; d_call: .; clone_size: .; v_call: TRBV5-1; cdr3_aa: CASSGAENSPLHF; cdr3_nt: TGCGCCAGCAGTGGGGCCGAGAATTCACCCCTCCACTTT
j_call: TRBJ1-2; d_call: .; clone_size: .; v_call: TRBV2; cdr3_aa: CATRQDSTDYGYTF; cdr3_nt: TGTGCCACCAGACAGGACTCGACGGACTATGGCTACACCTTC
j_call: TRBJ1-1; d_call: TRBD1; clone_size: .; v_call: TRBV29-1; cdr3_aa: CSGMTGGMTEAFF; cdr3_nt: TGCAGCGGAATGACAGGGGGCATGACTGAAGCTTTCTTT
j_call: TRBJ2-3; d_call: .; clone_size: .; v_call: TRBV6-1; cdr3_aa: CASSAKPRSTDTQYF; cdr3_nt: TGTGCCAGCAGTGCCAAGCCACGTAGCACAGATACGCAGTATTTT
j_call: TRBJ2-7; d_call: .; clone_size: .; v_call: TRBV5-1; cdr3_aa: CASSLSYRARGHAYEQYF; cdr3_nt: TGCGCCAGCAGCTTGTCCTACAGGGCCCGTGGTCATGCCTACGAGCAGTACTTC
j_call: TRBJ2-7; d_call: TRBD1; clone_size: once; v_call: TRBV19; cdr3_aa: CASRTGQGVYEQYF; cdr3_nt: TGTGCCAGTAGGACGGGACAGGGTGTCTACGAGCAGTACTTC
j_call: TRBJ1-5; d_call: TRBD1; clone_size: .; v_call: TRBV5-1; cdr3_aa: CASSIGTGKGNQPQHF; cdr3_nt: TGCGCCAGCAGCATCGGGACAGGGAAGGGCAATCAGCCCCAGCATTTT
j_call: TRBJ1-1; d_call: .; clone_size: .; v_call: TRBV29-1; cdr3_aa: CSAADRRNTEAFF; cdr3_nt: TGCAGCGCCGCCGACAGGCGGAACACTGAAGCTTTCTTT
j_call: TRBJ1-2; d_call: .; clone_size: once; v_call: TRBV7-2; cdr3_aa: CASSEFGTNGYTF; cdr3_nt: TGTGCCAGCAGCGAATTCGGGACAAATGGCTACACCTTC
j_call: TRBJ2-5; d_call: .; clone_size: .; v_call: TRBV6-4; cdr3_aa: CASTWSEKTQYF; cdr3_nt: TGTGCCAGCACCTGGAGTGAGAAGACCCAGTACTTC
j_call: TRBJ2-5; d_call: .; clone_size: few; v_call: TRBV28; cdr3_aa: CASSQETQYF; cdr3_nt: TGTGCCAGCAGTCAAGAGACCCAGTACTTC
j_call: TRBJ1-6; d_call: TRBD1; clone_size: once; v_call: TRBV10-3; cdr3_aa: CAISESGQVNSPLHF; cdr3_nt: TGTGCCATCAGTGAGTCGGGACAGGTTAATTCACCCCTCCACTTT
j_call: TRBJ2-2; d_call: TRBD2; clone_size: .; v_call: TRBV5-1; cdr3_aa: CASSLVTSGGTGELFF; cdr3_nt: TGCGCCAGCAGCTTGGTGACTAGCGGTGGGACCGGGGAGCTGTTTTTT
j_call: TRBJ2-7; d_call: .; clone_size: .; v_call: TRBV30; cdr3_aa: CAWSPGASYEQYF; cdr3_nt: TGTGCCTGGAGCCCCGGGGCCTCCTACGAGCAGTACTTC
j_call: TRBJ1-1; d_call: .; clone_size: .; v_call: TRBV30; cdr3_aa: CAWSAGGYTEAFF; cdr3_nt: TGTGCCTGGAGTGCGGGCGGATACACTGAAGCTTTCTTT
j_call: TRBJ2-3; d_call: .; clone_size: .; v_call: TRBV2; cdr3_aa: CASRHRVTTDTQYF; cdr3_nt: TGTGCCAGCAGGCACCGGGTTACCACAGATACGCAGTATTTT
j_call: TRBJ1-1; d_call: TRBD1; clone_size: few; v_call: TRBV25-1; cdr3_aa: CASSVQGTNTEAFF; cdr3_nt: TGTGCCAGCAGTGTACAGGGGACGAACACTGAAGCTTTCTTT
j_call: TRBJ2-5; d_call: .; clone_size: .; v_call: TRBV29-1; cdr3_aa: CSVVPSQETQYF; cdr3_nt: TGCAGCGTTGTTCCTAGCCAAGAGACCCAGTACTTC